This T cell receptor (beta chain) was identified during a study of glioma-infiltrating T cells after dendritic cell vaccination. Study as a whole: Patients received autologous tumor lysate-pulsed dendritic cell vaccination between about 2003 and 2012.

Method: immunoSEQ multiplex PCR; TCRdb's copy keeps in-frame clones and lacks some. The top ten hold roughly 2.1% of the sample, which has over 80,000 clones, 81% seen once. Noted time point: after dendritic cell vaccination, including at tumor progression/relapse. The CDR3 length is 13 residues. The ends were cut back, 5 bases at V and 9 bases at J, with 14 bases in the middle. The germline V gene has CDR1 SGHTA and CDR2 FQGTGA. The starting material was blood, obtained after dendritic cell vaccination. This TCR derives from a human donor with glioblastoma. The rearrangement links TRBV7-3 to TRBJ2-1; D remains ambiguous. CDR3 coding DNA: TGTGCCAGCAGCCCTGGAGTATCTCTTGAGCAGTTCTTC. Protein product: CASSPGVSLEQFF.